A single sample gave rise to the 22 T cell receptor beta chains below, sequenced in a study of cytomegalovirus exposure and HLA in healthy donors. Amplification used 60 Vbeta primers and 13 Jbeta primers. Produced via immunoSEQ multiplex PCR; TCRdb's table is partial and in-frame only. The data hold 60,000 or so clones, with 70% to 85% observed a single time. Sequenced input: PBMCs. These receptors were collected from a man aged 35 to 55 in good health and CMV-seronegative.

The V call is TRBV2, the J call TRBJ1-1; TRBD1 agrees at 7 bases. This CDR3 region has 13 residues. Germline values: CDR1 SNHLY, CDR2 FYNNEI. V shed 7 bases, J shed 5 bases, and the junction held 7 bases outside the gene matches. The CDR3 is CASNDRVGTEAFF. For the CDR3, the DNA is TGTGCCAGCAATGACAGGGTTGGGACTGAAGCTTTCTTT.

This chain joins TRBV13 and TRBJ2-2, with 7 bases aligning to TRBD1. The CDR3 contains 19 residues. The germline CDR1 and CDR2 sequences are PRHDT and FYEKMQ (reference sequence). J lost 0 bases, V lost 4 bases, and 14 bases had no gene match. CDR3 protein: CASSSKTGQTLPNTGELFF. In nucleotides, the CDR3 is TGTGCCAGCAGCTCAAAGACGGGACAGACACTTCCGAACACCGGGGAGCTGTTTTTT.

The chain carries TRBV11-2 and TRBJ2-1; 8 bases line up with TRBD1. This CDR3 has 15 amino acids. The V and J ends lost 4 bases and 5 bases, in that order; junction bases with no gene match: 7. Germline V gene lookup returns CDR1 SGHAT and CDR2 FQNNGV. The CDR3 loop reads CASSSRTGWNNEQFF. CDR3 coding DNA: TGTGCCAGCAGCTCGAGGACAGGGTGGAACAATGAGCAGTTCTTC.

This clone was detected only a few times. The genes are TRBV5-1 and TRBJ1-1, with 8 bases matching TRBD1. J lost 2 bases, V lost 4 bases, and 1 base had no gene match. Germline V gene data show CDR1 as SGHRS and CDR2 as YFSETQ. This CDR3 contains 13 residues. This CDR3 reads CASSAGGNTEAFF. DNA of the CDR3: TGCGCCAGCAGCGCAGGGGGCAACACTGAAGCTTTCTTT.

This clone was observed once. This chain's CDR3 is CAWSVWGSMNTEAFF. In DNA, the CDR3 is TGTGCCTGGAGTGTATGGGGCAGCATGAACACTGAAGCTTTCTTT. The chain has TRBV30 and TRBJ1-1; tentative D call: TRBD1 (5 bases). The CDR3 is 15 amino acids. V lost 0 bases and J lost 0, with 11 bases in between. Germline CDR1 is GTSNPN and CDR2 is SVGIG (reference sequence).

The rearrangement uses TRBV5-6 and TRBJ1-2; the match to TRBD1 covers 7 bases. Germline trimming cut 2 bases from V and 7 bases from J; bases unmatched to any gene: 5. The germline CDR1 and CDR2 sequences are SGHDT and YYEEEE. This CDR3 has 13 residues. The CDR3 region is CASSLGTAGGYTF. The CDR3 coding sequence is TGTGCCAGCAGCTTAGGGACAGCGGGTGGCTACACCTTC. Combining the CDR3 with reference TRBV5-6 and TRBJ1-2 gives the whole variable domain DAGVTQSPTHLIKTRGQQVTLRCSPKSGHDTVSWYQQALGQGPQFIFQYYEEEERQRGNFPDRFSGHQFPNYSSELNVNALLLGDSALYLCASSLGTAGGYTFGSGTRLTVV.

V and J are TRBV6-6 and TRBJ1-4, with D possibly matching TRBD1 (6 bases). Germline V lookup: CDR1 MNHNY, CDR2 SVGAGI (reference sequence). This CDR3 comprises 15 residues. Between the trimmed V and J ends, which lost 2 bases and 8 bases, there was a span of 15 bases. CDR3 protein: CASSYPGQGGEKLFF. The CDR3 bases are TGTGCCAGCAGTTACCCGGGACAAGGTGGCGAAAAACTGTTTTTT.

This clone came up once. CDR3 sequence: CASGGGGRSYGYTF. The CDR3 region has the DNA TGCGCCAGCGGAGGCGGGGGGCGAAGCTATGGCTACACCTTC. V usage is TRBV5-1 and J usage is TRBJ1-2; TRBD1 might be the D (6 bases). CDR1 and CDR2 from the germline V gene are SGHRS and YFSETQ. The length of the CDR3 is 14 residues. Trimming took off 7 bases at V and 4 bases at J, with 17 bases between the two ends.

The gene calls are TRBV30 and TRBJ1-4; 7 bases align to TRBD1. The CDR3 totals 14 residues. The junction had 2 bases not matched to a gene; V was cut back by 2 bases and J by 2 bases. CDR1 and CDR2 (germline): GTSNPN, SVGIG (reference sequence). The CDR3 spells CAWSLQGTNEKLFF. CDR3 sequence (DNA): TGTGCCTGGAGTCTACAGGGGACTAATGAAAAACTGTTTTTT.

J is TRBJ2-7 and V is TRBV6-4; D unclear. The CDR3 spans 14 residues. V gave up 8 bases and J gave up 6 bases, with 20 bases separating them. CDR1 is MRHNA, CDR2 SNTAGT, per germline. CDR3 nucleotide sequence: TGTGCCAGCCTTGCTGCTAAACCCCCAGGCGAGCAGTACGTC. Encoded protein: CASLAAKPPGEQYV.

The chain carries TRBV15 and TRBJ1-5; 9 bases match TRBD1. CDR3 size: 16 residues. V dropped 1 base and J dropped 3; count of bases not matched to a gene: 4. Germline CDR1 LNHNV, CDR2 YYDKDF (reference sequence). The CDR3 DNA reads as TGTGCCACCAGCAGAGGAGGGACAGGGAACAATCAGCCCCAGCATTTT. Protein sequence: CATSRGGTGNNQPQHF.

CDR3 amino acids: CASSQTGLATEAFF. Here the CDR3 DNA reads TGTGCCAGCAGCCAGACAGGGCTGGCCACTGAAGCTTTCTTT. The chain joins TRBV14 to TRBJ1-1, with TRBD1 matching over 7 bases. The V gene's germline CDR1 is SGHDN and CDR2 FVKESK. The V segment lost 3 bases and the J segment 4 bases; nucleotides outside the gene matches: 5. The CDR3 extends over 14 amino acids.

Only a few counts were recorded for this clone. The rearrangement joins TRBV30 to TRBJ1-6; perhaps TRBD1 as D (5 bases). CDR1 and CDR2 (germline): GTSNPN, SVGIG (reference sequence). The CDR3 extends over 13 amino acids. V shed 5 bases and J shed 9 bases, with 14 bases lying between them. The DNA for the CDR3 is TGTGCCTGGGATAGGGGTCGAATTTCACCCCTCCACTTT. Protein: CAWDRGRISPLHF.

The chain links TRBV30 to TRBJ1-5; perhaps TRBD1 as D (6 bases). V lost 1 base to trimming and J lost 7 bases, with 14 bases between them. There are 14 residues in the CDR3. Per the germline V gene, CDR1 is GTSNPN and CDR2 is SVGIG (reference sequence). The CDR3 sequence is CAWSAGEKGQPQHF. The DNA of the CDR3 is TGTGCCTGGAGTGCAGGGGAGAAGGGACAGCCCCAGCATTTT. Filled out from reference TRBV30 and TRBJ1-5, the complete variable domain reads SQTIHQWPATLVQPVGSPLSLECTVEGTSNPNLYWYRQAAGRGLQLLFYSVGIGQISSEVPQNLSASRPQDRQFILSSKKLLLSDSGFYLCAWSAGEKGQPQHFGDGTRLSIL.

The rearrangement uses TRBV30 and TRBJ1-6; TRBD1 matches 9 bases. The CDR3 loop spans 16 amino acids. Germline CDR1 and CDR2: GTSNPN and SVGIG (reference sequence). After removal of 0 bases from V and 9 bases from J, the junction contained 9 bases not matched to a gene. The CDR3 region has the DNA TGTGCCTGGAGTGTACAACAGGGGGCCAACTTTTCACCCCTCCACTTT. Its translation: CAWSVQQGANFSPLHF. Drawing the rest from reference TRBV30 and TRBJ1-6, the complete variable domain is SQTIHQWPATLVQPVGSPLSLECTVEGTSNPNLYWYRQAAGRGLQLLFYSVGIGQISSEVPQNLSASRPQDRQFILSSKKLLLSDSGFYLCAWSVQQGANFSPLHFGNGTRLTVT.

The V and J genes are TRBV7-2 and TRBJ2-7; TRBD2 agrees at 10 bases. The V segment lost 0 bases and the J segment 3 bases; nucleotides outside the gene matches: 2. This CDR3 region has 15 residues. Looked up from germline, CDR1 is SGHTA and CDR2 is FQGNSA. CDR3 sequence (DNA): TGTGCCAGCAGCTTAGCCACTAGCGGGGTCTACGAGCAGTACTTC. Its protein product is CASSLATSGVYEQYF.

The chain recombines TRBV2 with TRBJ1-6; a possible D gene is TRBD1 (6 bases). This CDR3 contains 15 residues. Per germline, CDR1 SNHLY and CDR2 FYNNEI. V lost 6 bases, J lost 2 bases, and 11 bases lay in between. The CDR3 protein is CASRRTATYNSPLHF. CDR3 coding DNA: TGTGCCAGCAGGAGGACAGCCACCTATAATTCACCCCTCCACTTT.

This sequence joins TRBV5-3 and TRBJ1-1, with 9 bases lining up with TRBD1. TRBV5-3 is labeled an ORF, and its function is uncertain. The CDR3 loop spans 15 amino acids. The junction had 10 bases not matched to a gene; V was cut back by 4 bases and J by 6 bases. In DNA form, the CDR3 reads TGTGCCAGAAGCCTGATCGACAGGGGGTTTGCTGAAGCTTTCTTT. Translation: CARSLIDRGFAEAFF.

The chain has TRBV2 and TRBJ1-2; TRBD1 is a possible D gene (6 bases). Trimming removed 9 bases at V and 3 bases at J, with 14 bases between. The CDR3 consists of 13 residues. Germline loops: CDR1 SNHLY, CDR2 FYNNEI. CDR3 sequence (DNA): TGTGCCAGAACAGGGAACCGGGACTATGGCTACACCTTC. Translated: CARTGNRDYGYTF.

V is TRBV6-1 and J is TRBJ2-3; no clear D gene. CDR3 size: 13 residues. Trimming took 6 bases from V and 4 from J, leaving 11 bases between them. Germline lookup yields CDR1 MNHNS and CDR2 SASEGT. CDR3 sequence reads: CASRSTAPDTQYF. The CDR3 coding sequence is TGTGCCAGCAGATCGACTGCACCAGATACGCAGTATTTT.

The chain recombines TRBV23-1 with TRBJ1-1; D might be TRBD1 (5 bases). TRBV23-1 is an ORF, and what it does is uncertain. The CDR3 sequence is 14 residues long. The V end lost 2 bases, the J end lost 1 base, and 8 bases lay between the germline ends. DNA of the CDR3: TGCGCCAGCAGTCAAAAAGGACAGAACACTGAAGCTTTCTTT. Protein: CASSQKGQNTEAFF.

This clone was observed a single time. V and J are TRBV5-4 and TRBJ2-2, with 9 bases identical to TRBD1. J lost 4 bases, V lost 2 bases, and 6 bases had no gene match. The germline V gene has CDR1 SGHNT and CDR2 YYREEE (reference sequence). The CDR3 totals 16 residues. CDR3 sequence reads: CASSLQGARSTGELFF. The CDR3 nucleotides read TGTGCCAGCAGCTTACAGGGGGCGCGTAGCACCGGGGAGCTGTTTTTT. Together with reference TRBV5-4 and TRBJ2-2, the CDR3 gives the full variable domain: ETGVTQSPTHLIKTRGQQVTLRCSSQSGHNTVSWYQQALGQGPQFIFQYYREEENGRGNFPPRFSGLQFPNYSSELNVNALELDDSALYLCASSLQGARSTGELFFGEGSRLTVL.